The rows below give T cell receptor beta chains drawn from one sample of a study of blood T cells in healthy people across ages. Via MiXCR, TCRdb re-called the 5' RACE reads, giving one row per CDR3 protein. The table lists about 1.4 million distinct CDR3 sequences, roughly 60% of them singletons, with about 6.7% in the top ten. The specimen was blood. The receptors were gathered from a man aged 18 to 29 in good health. The CDR3 runs from the conserved cysteine through the conserved F or W. Each record gives: clone size, V gene, CDR3 length, CDR3 protein. Size tells how often a clone was seen (once, few, many) or the class of an expanded clone, and some rows leave it out.

clone size: -
V gene: TRBV6-5
CDR3 length: 13
CDR3 protein: CASTVDGNTEAFF

clone size: -
V gene: TRBV28
CDR3 length: 15
CDR3 protein: CASSSTGTGPYGYTF

clone size: -
V gene: TRBV28
CDR3 length: 15
CDR3 protein: CASSLTLGAGEKLFF

clone size: -
V gene: TRBV12-3/TRBV12-4
CDR3 length: 16
CDR3 protein: CASSFRGTGYRETQYF

clone size: -
V gene: TRBV28
CDR3 length: 17
CDR3 protein: CATLGTGTSGSSYEQYF

clone size: -
V gene: TRBV29-1
CDR3 length: 13
CDR3 protein: CSVSLRLYNEQFF

clone size: -
V gene: TRBV3-1
CDR3 length: 11
CDR3 protein: CASREHGTQYF

clone size: -
V gene: TRBV10-3
CDR3 length: 14
CDR3 protein: CASSPFTGANVLTF

clone size: -
V gene: TRBV28
CDR3 length: 16
CDR3 protein: CASRFLGEEMNTEAFF

clone size: -
V gene: TRBV6-1
CDR3 length: 18
CDR3 protein: CASSGATGTRVNNYEQYF

clone size: -
V gene: TRBV6-5
CDR3 length: 13
CDR3 protein: CASSPDVSGELFF

clone size: -
V gene: TRBV20-1
CDR3 length: 16
CDR3 protein: CSARGGGASVRTEAFF

clone size: few
V gene: TRBV5-1
CDR3 length: 14
CDR3 protein: CASSQGLNSREQYF

clone size: -
V gene: TRBV20-1
CDR3 length: 13
CDR3 protein: CSASPSPTYEQYF

clone size: -
V gene: TRBV27
CDR3 length: 14
CDR3 protein: CASSSTSSYNEQYF

clone size: few
V gene: TRBV5-1
CDR3 length: 15
CDR3 protein: CASSPWGGPQETQYF

clone size: -
V gene: TRBV4-3
CDR3 length: 14
CDR3 protein: CASSRQPGADTQYF

clone size: -
V gene: TRBV19
CDR3 length: 13
CDR3 protein: CASRRQGGGEAFF

clone size: few
V gene: TRBV6-5
CDR3 length: 13
CDR3 protein: CASRTETNYGYTF

clone size: -
V gene: TRBV2
CDR3 length: 13
CDR3 protein: CASSEVSADTQYF

clone size: -
V gene: TRBV20-1
CDR3 length: 12
CDR3 protein: CSARGSTETQYF

clone size: -
V gene: TRBV7-8
CDR3 length: 14
CDR3 protein: CASSSPSASYEQYF

clone size: -
V gene: TRBV13
CDR3 length: 15
CDR3 protein: CASSFGERGKYEQYF

clone size: -
V gene: TRBV6-5
CDR3 length: 15
CDR3 protein: CASSYGQILTYEQYF

clone size: -
V gene: TRBV5-1
CDR3 length: 14
CDR3 protein: CASSPRDRDGEQYF

clone size: -
V gene: TRBV29-1
CDR3 length: 16
CDR3 protein: CSVNLGSGGAGDTQYF

clone size: -
V gene: TRBV4-1
CDR3 length: 12
CDR3 protein: CASSPRQHEQYF

clone size: -
V gene: TRBV4-3
CDR3 length: 18
CDR3 protein: CASSQDLGWHISGTEAFF

clone size: once
V gene: TRBV18
CDR3 length: 14
CDR3 protein: CASSLRGTNNEQFF

clone size: -
V gene: TRBV15
CDR3 length: 16
CDR3 protein: CATSPWQGTSGYEQYF

clone size: -
V gene: TRBV21-1
CDR3 length: 15
CDR3 protein: CASSNGAEHTDTQYF

clone size: -
V gene: TRBV27
CDR3 length: 13
CDR3 protein: CASSLQVEGEQYF

clone size: few
V gene: TRBV7-2
CDR3 length: 16
CDR3 protein: CASSLGFWDYSYEQYF

clone size: -
V gene: TRBV10-3
CDR3 length: 12
CDR3 protein: CAIRTGDYGYTF

clone size: -
V gene: TRBV12-3/TRBV12-4
CDR3 length: 16
CDR3 protein: CASSLMVRGPTDTQYF

clone size: -
V gene: TRBV20-1
CDR3 length: 15
CDR3 protein: CSARDLGGTLAEAFF

clone size: -
V gene: TRBV5-1
CDR3 length: 14
CDR3 protein: CASSDGYRGITQYF

clone size: -
V gene: TRBV27
CDR3 length: 16
CDR3 protein: CASSLKGAGSYNEQFF

clone size: few
V gene: TRBV6-2/TRBV6-3
CDR3 length: 15
CDR3 protein: CASSYGTGRGQPQHF

clone size: -
V gene: TRBV20-1
CDR3 length: 12
CDR3 protein: CSPRQGTSEAFF

clone size: once
V gene: TRBV20-1
CDR3 length: 18
CDR3 protein: CSARILAGPLSSYNEQFF

clone size: -
V gene: TRBV7-9
CDR3 length: 14
CDR3 protein: CASSSSAGFAKLFF

clone size: few
V gene: TRBV2
CDR3 length: 13
CDR3 protein: CASSGLDSYEQYF

clone size: -
V gene: TRBV7-8
CDR3 length: 15
CDR3 protein: CASSNRRTGPGEQYF

clone size: few
V gene: TRBV29-1
CDR3 length: 11
CDR3 protein: CSVRLDYGYTF

clone size: -
V gene: TRBV6-5
CDR3 length: 16
CDR3 protein: CASSYSVNTDTDTQYF

clone size: few
V gene: TRBV4-1
CDR3 length: 13
CDR3 protein: CASSQGLAETQYF